The 14 T cell receptor beta chains in this list originate from one sample, sequenced in a study of T cell responses to AZD1222 COVID-19 vaccine. Assay used: immunoSEQ multiplex PCR; TCRdb lists only in-frame clones, some missing. The sample yields some 120,000 clones, approximately 88% seen once. The specimen was peripheral blood, collected on day 0 of AZD1222 vaccination. The receptors derive from an adult in good health.

The V gene is TRBV7-9, the J gene TRBJ1-6; 9 bases fit TRBD1. The germline V gene has CDR1 SEHNR and CDR2 FQNEAQ (reference sequence). The CDR3 has 15 amino acids. The V gene end was trimmed by 0 bases and the J gene end by 11 bases; junction bases not matched to a gene: 5. Written as DNA, the CDR3 is TGTGCCAGCAGCTTAGCCGGGACAGGGTTGACACCCCTCCACTTT. Translating it yields CASSLAGTGLTPLHF. The entire variable domain, with the rest obtained from reference TRBV7-9 and TRBJ1-6, is as follows: DTGVSQNPRHKITKRGQNVTFRCDPISEHNRLYWYRQTLGQGPEFLTYFQNEAQLEKSRLLSDRFSAERPKGSFSTLEIQRTEQGDSAMYLCASSLAGTGLTPLHFGNGTRLTVT.

The gene calls are TRBV9 and TRBJ2-5; TRBD2 aligns across 8 bases. Germline V gene sequence: CDR1 SGDLS, CDR2 YYNGEE. Unmatched junction bases numbered 6, after V lost 4 bases and J lost 4 bases. The CDR3 totals 14 residues. Here the CDR3 reads CASSSTGGRETQYF. CDR3 bases: TGTGCCAGCAGCTCGACGGGGGGGCGAGAGACCCAGTACTTC.

The chain uses TRBV6-5 and TRBJ2-7, with TRBD1 identical over 7 bases. The CDR3 loop spans 15 amino acids. The ends lost 8 bases at V and 0 bases at J; junction bases unmatched: 10. Germline V gives CDR1 MNHEY, CDR2 SVGAGI. CDR3 region: CASRRDSESSYEQYF. CDR3 DNA sequence: TGTGCCAGCCGCCGGGACAGCGAAAGCTCCTACGAGCAGTACTTC.

The CDR3: CATSSPVGTDTQYF. CDR3 nucleotides: TGTGCCACCAGCAGCCCTGTCGGCACAGATACGCAGTATTTT. This chain uses TRBV15 with TRBJ2-3; D unresolved. Germline loops: CDR1 LNHNV, CDR2 YYDKDF (reference sequence). V shed 3 bases and J shed 1 base, with 8 bases lying between them. This CDR3 is built from 14 residues.

The rearrangement joins TRBV7-2 to TRBJ1-2; D gene unclear. Trimming removed 2 bases at V and 7 bases at J, with 11 bases between. CDR1 is SGHTA and CDR2 is FQGNSA in the germline V gene. The CDR3 consists of 13 residues. Written as DNA, the CDR3 is TGTGCCAGCAGCTTAAGTCTCTCCGTTGGCTACACCTTC. Translating it yields CASSLSLSVGYTF.

The rearrangement joins TRBV28 to TRBJ1-5; the D is unclear. V was trimmed by 6 bases and J by 3 bases, leaving 15 bases between them. Germline CDR1 and CDR2: MDHEN and SYDVKM. The CDR3 sequence is 15 residues long. The CDR3 nucleotides read TGTGCCAGCAGCCCTTCCGACAAGGACAATCAGCCCCAGCATTTT. It yields the protein CASSPSDKDNQPQHF. Drawing the rest from reference TRBV28 and TRBJ1-5, the complete variable domain is DVKVTQSSRYLVKRTGEKVFLECVQDMDHENMFWYRQDPGLGLRLIYFSYDVKMKEKGDIPEGYSVSREKKERFSLILESASTNQTSMYLCASSPSDKDNQPQHFGDGTRLSIL.

A remark on this clone: The same CDR3 can be traced to other DNA sequences in this sample. CDR3: CASSPGGTDTQYF. The CDR3 DNA follows: TGTGCCAGCAGCCCCGGGGGCACAGATACGCAGTATTTT. The chain recombines TRBV7-2 with TRBJ2-3; D is perhaps TRBD2 (5 bases). Trimming cost V 5 bases and J 1 base, with 7 bases left between them. The CDR3 consists of 13 residues. Germline CDR1 SGHTA, CDR2 FQGNSA.

The chain joins TRBV4-3 to TRBJ1-1; D gene unclear. Germline V gene lookup returns CDR1 LGHNA and CDR2 YSLEER. V gave up 4 bases and J gave up 4 bases, with 10 bases separating them. The length of the CDR3 is 13 residues. The CDR3 is CASSPPGVTEAFF. The CDR3 region has the DNA TGCGCCAGCAGCCCCCCCGGAGTCACTGAAGCTTTCTTT.

The rearrangement links TRBV7-3 to TRBJ2-3; tentative D call: TRBD1 (6 bases). CDR1 and CDR2 (germline): SGHTA, FQGTGA. This CDR3 contains 16 residues. V lost 5 bases, J lost 0 bases, and 15 bases lay in between. The CDR3 loop reads CASSPSGTTSTDTQYF. The CDR3, as DNA: TGTGCCAGCAGCCCTTCCGGGACAACTAGCACAGATACGCAGTATTTT. Based on the CDR3 plus reference TRBV7-3 and TRBJ2-3, the full variable domain is GAGVSQTPSNKVTEKGKYVELRCDPISGHTALYWYRQSLGQGPEFLIYFQGTGAADDSGLPNDRFFAVRPEGSVSTLKIQRTERGDSAVYLCASSPSGTTSTDTQYFGPGTRLTVL.

The rearrangement uses TRBV9 and TRBJ2-1; a possible D gene is TRBD2 (6 bases). The germline V gene has CDR1 SGDLS and CDR2 YYNGEE. Trimming shortened V by 3 bases and J by 4 bases, and 17 bases separated the two germline ends. The CDR3 is 16 amino acids. CDR3 amino acids: CASSAAGTAVYNEQFF. The CDR3 DNA sequence: TGTGCCAGCAGCGCCGCCGGGACTGCGGTGTACAATGAGCAGTTCTTC.

The chain recombines TRBV27 with TRBJ2-1, with no clear D. Trimming cost V 6 bases and J 1 base, with 16 bases left between them. Germline V gene lookup returns CDR1 MNHEY and CDR2 SMNVEV (reference sequence). This CDR3 has 16 residues. The CDR3 loop is CASRVSMPISYNEQFF. The CDR3, as DNA: TGTGCCAGCAGAGTAAGCATGCCTATTTCCTACAATGAGCAGTTCTTC.

The rearrangement joins TRBV28 to TRBJ2-7; 9 bases agree with TRBD1. The germline gives CDR1 MDHEN, CDR2 SYDVKM. The CDR3 is made up of 14 amino acids. The V gene end was trimmed by 5 bases and the J gene end by 0 bases; junction bases not matched to a gene: 2. CDR3 residues: CASSRQGGSYEQYF. CDR3 DNA: TGTGCCAGCAGTCGACAGGGGGGCTCCTACGAGCAGTACTTC.

The chain joins TRBV10-2 to TRBJ2-7, with D maybe TRBD1 (6 bases). The length of the CDR3 is 13 residues. Germline V gene data show CDR1 as WSHSY and CDR2 as SAAADI. V dropped 8 bases and J dropped 5 bases, with 16 bases sitting between them. The CDR3 protein is CASARGQNNEQYF. CDR3 sequence (DNA): TGCGCCAGCGCCCGAGGACAGAACAACGAGCAGTACTTC.

The chain carries TRBV6-1 and TRBJ1-6; D is undetermined. The CDR3 totals 17 residues. With 4 bases removed from V and 0 bases from J, the gap between germline ends came to 13 bases. CDR1 and CDR2 (germline): MNHNS, SASEGT. In DNA, the CDR3 is TGTGCCAGCAGTGGGACGTTGATGAGCTCCTATAATTCACCCCTCCACTTT. It yields the protein CASSGTLMSSYNSPLHF.